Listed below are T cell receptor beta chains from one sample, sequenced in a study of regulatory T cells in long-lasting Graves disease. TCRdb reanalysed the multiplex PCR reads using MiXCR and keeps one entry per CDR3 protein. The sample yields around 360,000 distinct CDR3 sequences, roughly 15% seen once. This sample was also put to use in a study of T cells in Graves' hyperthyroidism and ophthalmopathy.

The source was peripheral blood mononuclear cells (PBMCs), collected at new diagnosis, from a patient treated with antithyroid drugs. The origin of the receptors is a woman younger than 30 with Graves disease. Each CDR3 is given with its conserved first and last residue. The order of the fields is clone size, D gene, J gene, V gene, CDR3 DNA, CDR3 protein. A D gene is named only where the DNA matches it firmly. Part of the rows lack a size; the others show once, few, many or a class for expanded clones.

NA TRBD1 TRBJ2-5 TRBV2 TGTGCCAGCAGTCTAACCCCGGGACAGGTCCGTGAGACCCAGTACTTC CASSLTPGQVRETQYF
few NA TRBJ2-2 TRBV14 TGTGCCAGCAGCCATTTTCAGGGGACCGGGGAGCTGTTTTTT CASSHFQGTGELFF
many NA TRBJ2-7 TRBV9 TGTGCCAGCAGCGTAGCTGCGGCCCCCTACGAGCAGTACTTC CASSVAAAPYEQYF
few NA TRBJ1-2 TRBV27 TGTGCCAGCGGTTCCACAGGTTACTATGGCTACACCTTC CASGSTGYYGYTF
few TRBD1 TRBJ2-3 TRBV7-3 TGTGCCAGCAGCTTCGGGGCGGACAGGGGTGATACGCAGTATTTT CASSFGADRGDTQYF
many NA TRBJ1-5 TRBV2 TGTGCCAGCAGTCCATCGAGCAATCAGCCCCAGCATTTT CASSPSSNQPQHF
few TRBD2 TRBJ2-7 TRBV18 TGTGCCAGCTCACCGGGACTAGGATGGTACTTC CASSPGLGWYF
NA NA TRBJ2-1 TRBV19 TGTGCCAGTAGTATAGAGGGTGGGACAAATGGTGAGCAGTTCTTC CASSIEGGTNGEQFF
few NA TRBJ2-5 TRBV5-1 TGCGCCAGCAGCCCCAGCCGGGGTGGCCACGGAGAGACCCAGTACTTC CASSPSRGGHGETQYF
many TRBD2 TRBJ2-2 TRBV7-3 TGTGCCAGCAGCTCCGGACTAGCGGGAGGACCCCTCAACACCGGGGAGCTGTTTTTT CASSSGLAGGPLNTGELFF
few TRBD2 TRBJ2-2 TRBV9 TGTGCCAGCAGCGTAACTAGCGGTAACACCGGGGAGCTGTTTTTT CASSVTSGNTGELFF
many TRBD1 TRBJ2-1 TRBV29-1 TGCAGCGTCACAGCAGGGACAGGGGCTCACAATGAGCAGTTCTTC CSVTAGTGAHNEQFF
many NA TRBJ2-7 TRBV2 TGTGCCAGCAGTGAGGGCGTAGGCTACGAGCAGTACTTC CASSEGVGYEQYF
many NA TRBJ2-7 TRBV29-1 TGCAGCGTGGGGGAGGACTTAAGCTCCTACGAGCAGTACTTC CSVGEDLSSYEQYF
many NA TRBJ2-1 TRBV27 TGTGCCAGCATGCCCCCGGGAGAGCCGGTGTGGAGAAAACAGAGCTCCTACAATGAGCAGTTCTTC CASMPPGEPVWRKQSSYNEQFF
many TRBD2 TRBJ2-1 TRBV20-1 TGCAGTGCTGCACCCGGGACTAGCGGGTACAATGAGCAGTTCTTC CSAAPGTSGYNEQFF
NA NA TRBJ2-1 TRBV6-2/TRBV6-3 TGTGCCAGCAGTTACAGCAACTACAATGAGCAGTTCTTC CASSYSNYNEQFF
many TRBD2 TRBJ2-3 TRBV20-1 TGCAGTGCTAGGGCGCCGGGAGCGGGAGTCTTCACAGATACGCAGTATTTT CSARAPGAGVFTDTQYF
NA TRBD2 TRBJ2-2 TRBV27 TGTGCCAGCACCGAAATGAGACTAGCGGGAGGGACCACCGGGGAGCTGTTTTTT CASTEMRLAGGTTGELFF
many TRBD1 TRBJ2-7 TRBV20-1 TGCAGTGCTAGGATCGTGACGGGACAGGGGGCCTCCTACGAGCAGTACTTC CSARIVTGQGASYEQYF
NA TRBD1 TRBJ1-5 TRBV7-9 TGTGCCAGCATCACCAGGGACAGGGGGGGAAGCAATCAGCCCCAGCATTTT CASITRDRGGSNQPQHF
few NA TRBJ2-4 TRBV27 TGTGCCAGCAGTTTCGGGGCCCCAGTGGCGGGAAACATTCAGTACTTC CASSFGAPVAGNIQYF
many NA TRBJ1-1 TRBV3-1 TGTGCCAGCAGGGGTAGTGGGAGGGCTGAAGCTTTCTTT CASRGSGRAEAFF
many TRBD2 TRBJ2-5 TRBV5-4 TGTGCCAGCAGCGGCAAAGTACCGGGACTAGCGGGAGCGACCCAGTACTTC CASSGKVPGLAGATQYF
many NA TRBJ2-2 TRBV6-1 TGTGCCAGCGCTCGGGGTTCCGGCGGGGAGCTGTTTTTT CASARGSGGELFF
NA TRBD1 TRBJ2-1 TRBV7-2 TGTGCCAGCAGCTCGGGACAGGGTTGGAATGAGCAGTTCTTC CASSSGQGWNEQFF
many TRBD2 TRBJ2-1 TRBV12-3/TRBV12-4 TGTGCCAGCAGTTATATCGTGGGACTAGCGTACAATGAGCAGTTCTTC CASSYIVGLAYNEQFF
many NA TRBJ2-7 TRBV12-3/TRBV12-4 TGTGCCAGCAGTCAGCTGAACAACGAGCAGTACTTC CASSQLNNEQYF
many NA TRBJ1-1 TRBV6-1 TGTGCCAGCCGTCCTCCGGGCCTTTCTGAAGCTTTCTTT CASRPPGLSEAFF
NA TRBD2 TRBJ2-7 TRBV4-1 TGCGCCAGCAGCCAAGCTAGCGGGAGTTACGAGCAGTACTTC CASSQASGSYEQYF
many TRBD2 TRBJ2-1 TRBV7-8 TGTGCCAGCAGCGCGACACCGACTAGCGGGTTTAACAATGAGCAGTTCTTC CASSATPTSGFNNEQFF
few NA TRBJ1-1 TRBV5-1 TGCGCCAGCAGCCCCCAGCCAGGTAGGGCCTCCCTTGAAGCTTTCTTT CASSPQPGRASLEAFF
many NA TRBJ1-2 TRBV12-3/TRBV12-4 TGTGCCAGCAGTTTAGCACGGACCGGGTATGGCTACACCTTC CASSLARTGYGYTF
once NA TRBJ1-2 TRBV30 TGTGCCTTGGAGATAGACGCGCGTCGTGATGCCTACACCTTC CALEIDARRDAYTF
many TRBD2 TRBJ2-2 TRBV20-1 TGCAGTGCTAGAGTCCTAATTGGGACTAGCGGCGCTGGCGGGGAGCTGTTTTTT CSARVLIGTSGAGGELFF
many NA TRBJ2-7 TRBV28 TGTGCCAGCAGTTTATGGAATTCCTACGAGCAGTACTTC CASSLWNSYEQYF
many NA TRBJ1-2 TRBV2 TGTGCCAGTCGGGATGGCTACACCTTC CASRDGYTF
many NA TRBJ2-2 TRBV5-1 TGTGCCAGCAGCAGCCCCGGGACCGGGGAGCTGTTTTTT CASSSPGTGELFF
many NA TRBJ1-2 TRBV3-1 TGTGCCAGCAGCCATCAGGGGAAGTATGGCTACACCTTC CASSHQGKYGYTF
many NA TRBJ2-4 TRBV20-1 TGCAGTGCTAGAGAGGAGGGTACTCTGGAAAACATTCAGTACTTC CSAREEGTLENIQYF
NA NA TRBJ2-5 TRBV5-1 TGCGCCAGCAGCACCCGGACCGATTCCGTCCGTGAGACCCAGTACTTC CASSTRTDSVRETQYF
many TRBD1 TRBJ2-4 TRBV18 TGTGCCAGCTCACGAGGGGGCAGGGACATTCAGTACTTC CASSRGGRDIQYF
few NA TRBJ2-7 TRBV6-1 TGTGCCAGCAGTGGGACAGACCTTTACGAGCAGTACTTC CASSGTDLYEQYF
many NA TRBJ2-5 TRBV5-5 TGTGCCAGCAGCCCATCTGGGGACGGGACCCAGTACTTC CASSPSGDGTQYF
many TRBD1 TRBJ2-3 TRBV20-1 TGCAGTGCTATTTCGACAGGGCCCACAGATACGCAGTATTTT CSAISTGPTDTQYF
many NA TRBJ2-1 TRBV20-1 TGCAGTGCTAAGGGGGGCGGGTCCATCAATGAGCAGTTCTTC CSAKGGGSINEQFF
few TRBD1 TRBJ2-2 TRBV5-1 TGCGCCAGCAGCTTGGGACAGGGGGCGAGCGGGGAGCTGTTTTTT CASSLGQGASGELFF
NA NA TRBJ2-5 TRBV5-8 TGTGCCAGCAGTTTAAGGTATCAAGAGACCCAGTACTTC CASSLRYQETQYF